This T cell receptor (beta chain) was recovered during a study of shared clonotypes between healthy human individuals. The method was immunoSEQ multiplex PCR; TCRdb's version includes in-frame clones alone and lacks a portion of them. The profile shows roughly 2.5 million clones, over 85% of them singletons. The sample was naive CD4+ T cells sorted from blood. Described subset: CD45RA+ positively selected. The clonotype comes from a man between 18 and 35 years old in good health.

In nucleotides, the CDR3 is TGTGCCAGCAGTTTCTTCGCAGGGGTGTCCGGGGAGCTGTTTTTT. The encoded protein is CASSFFAGVSGELFF. The rearrangement joins TRBV28 to TRBJ2-2, with D possibly matching TRBD1 (6 bases). Germline lookup yields CDR1 MDHEN and CDR2 SYDVKM. The CDR3 consists of 15 residues. V dropped 3 bases and J dropped 6 bases, with 14 bases sitting between them. The full variable domain, rest sourced from reference TRBV28 and TRBJ2-2, is DVKVTQSSRYLVKRTGEKVFLECVQDMDHENMFWYRQDPGLGLRLIYFSYDVKMKEKGDIPEGYSVSREKKERFSLILESASTNQTSMYLCASSFFAGVSGELFFGEGSRLTVL.